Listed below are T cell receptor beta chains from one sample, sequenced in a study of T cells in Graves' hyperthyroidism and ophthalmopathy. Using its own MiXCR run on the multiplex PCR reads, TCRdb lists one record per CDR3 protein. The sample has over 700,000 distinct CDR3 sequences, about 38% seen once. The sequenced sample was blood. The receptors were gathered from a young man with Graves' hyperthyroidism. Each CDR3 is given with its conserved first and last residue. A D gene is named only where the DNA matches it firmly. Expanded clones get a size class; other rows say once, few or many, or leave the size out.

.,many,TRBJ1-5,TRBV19,CASGDVSNQPQHF,TGTGCCAGTGGGGACGTTAGCAATCAGCCCCAGCATTTT
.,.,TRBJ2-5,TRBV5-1,CASSPGTLTKETQYF,TGCGCCAGCAGCCCCGGGACACTGACCAAAGAGACCCAGTACTTC
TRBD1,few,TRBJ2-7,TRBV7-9,CASSPGDRVPNEQYF,TGTGCCAGCAGCCCAGGGGACAGGGTCCCCAACGAGCAGTACTTC
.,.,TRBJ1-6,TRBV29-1,CSSQDVSNSPLHF,TGCAGCAGCCAGGACGTTAGTAATTCACCCCTCCACTTT
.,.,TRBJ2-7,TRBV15,CATSSTSGSEQYF,TGTGCCACCAGCAGCACTTCAGGGAGCGAGCAGTACTTC
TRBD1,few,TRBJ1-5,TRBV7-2,CASSLPGQIFSNQPQHF,TGTGCCAGCAGCCTTCCGGGACAGATTTTTAGCAATCAGCCCCAGCATTTT
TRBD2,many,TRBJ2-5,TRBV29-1,CSVEVVGGEETQYF,TGCAGCGTTGAAGTGGTGGGAGGGGAGGAGACCCAGTACTTC
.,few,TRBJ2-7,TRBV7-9,CASGSRSYEQYF,TGTGCCAGTGGCTCCAGGTCCTACGAGCAGTACTTC
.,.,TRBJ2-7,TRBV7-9,CASSPPDGAYEQYF,TGTGCCAGCAGCCCCCCAGACGGGGCCTACGAGCAGTACTTC
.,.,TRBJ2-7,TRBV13,CASSLSIDRMDEQYF,TGTGCCAGCAGCTTAAGCATCGACAGAATGGACGAGCAGTACTTC
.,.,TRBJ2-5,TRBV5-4,CASSLWQGQETQYF,TGTGCCAGCAGCTTGTGGCAGGGCCAAGAGACCCAGTACTTC
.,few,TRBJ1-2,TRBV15,CATSRVRTEYGYTF,TGTGCCACCAGCAGAGTTCGGACGGAGTATGGCTACACCTTC
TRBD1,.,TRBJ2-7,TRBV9,CASSAPGQASSYEQYF,TGTGCCAGCAGCGCCCCAGGACAGGCCAGCTCCTACGAGCAGTACTTC
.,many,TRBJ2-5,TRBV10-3,CAISTKQETQYF,TGTGCCATCAGTACTAAACAAGAGACCCAGTACTTC
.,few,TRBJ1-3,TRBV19,CASGGFSGNTIYF,TGTGCCAGTGGGGGATTCTCTGGAAACACCATATATTTT
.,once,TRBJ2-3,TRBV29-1,CSVRRAGDTQYF,TGCAGCGTCCGGAGGGCGGGCGATACGCAGTATTTT
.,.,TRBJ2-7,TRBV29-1,CSPERYEQYF,TGCAGCCCCGAGCGGTACGAGCAGTACTTC
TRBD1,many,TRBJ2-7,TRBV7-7,CASSPTGFYEQYF,TGTGCTAGCAGCCCGACAGGGTTCTACGAGCAGTACTTC
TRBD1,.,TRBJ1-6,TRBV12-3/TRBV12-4,CASSLGTGSSPLHF,TGTGCCAGCAGTTTAGGGACAGGGAGTTCACCCCTCCACTTT
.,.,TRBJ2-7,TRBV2,CASSLHGHEQYF,TGTGCCAGCTCCCTACACGGGCACGAGCAGTACTTC
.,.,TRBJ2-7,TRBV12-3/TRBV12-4,CASSYSTTGTYEQYF,TGTGCCAGCAGTTACTCGACGACAGGAACCTACGAGCAGTACTTC
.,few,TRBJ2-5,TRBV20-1,CSARGVHGETQYF,TGCAGTGCTAGAGGGGTACATGGAGAGACCCAGTACTTC
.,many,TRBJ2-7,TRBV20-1,CSAPHRDEQYF,TGCAGTGCTCCCCATAGAGACGAGCAGTACTTC
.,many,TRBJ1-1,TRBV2,CASSESGGYTEAFF,TGTGCCAGCAGTGAATCCGGGGGTTACACTGAAGCTTTCTTT
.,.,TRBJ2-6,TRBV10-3,CAISPTGGGASVLTF,TGTGCCATCAGTCCGACAGGCGGCGGGGCCAGTGTCCTGACTTTC
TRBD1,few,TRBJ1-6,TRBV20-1,CSATGTGINSPLHF,TGCAGTGCCACCGGGACAGGGATTAATTCACCCCTCCACTTT
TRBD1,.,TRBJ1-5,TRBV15,CATGKDRVYEHF,TGTGCCACCGGGAAGGACAGGGTATACGAGCATTTT
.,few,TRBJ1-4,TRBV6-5,CASGQGPANEKLFF,TGTGCCAGCGGTCAGGGTCCGGCTAATGAAAAACTGTTTTTT
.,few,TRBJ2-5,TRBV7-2,CASSQLAGDQYF,TGTGCCAGCAGCCAACTAGCCGGGGACCAGTACTTC
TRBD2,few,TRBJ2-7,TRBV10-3,CASSQAGLAGEVEQYF,TGTGCCAGCAGTCAGGCGGGACTAGCGGGGGAAGTCGAGCAGTACTTC
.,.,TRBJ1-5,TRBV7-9,CASNRDTSNQPQHF,TGTGCCAGCAACCGGGACACCAGCAATCAGCCCCAGCATTTT
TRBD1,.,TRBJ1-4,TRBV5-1,CASSAAGTGAANEKLFF,TGCGCCAGCAGCGCCGCAGGGACAGGGGCCGCTAATGAAAAACTGTTTTTT
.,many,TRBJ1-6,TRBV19,CASSIAQGNSPLHF,TGTGCCAGTAGTATTGCCCAGGGAAATTCACCCCTCCACTTT
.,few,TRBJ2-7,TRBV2,CASSRNHEQYF,TGTGCCAGCTCGCGCAACCACGAGCAGTACTTC
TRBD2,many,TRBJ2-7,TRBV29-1,CSVEGLAGYEQYF,TGCAGCGTGGAAGGACTAGCAGGATACGAGCAGTACTTC
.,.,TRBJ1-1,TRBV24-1,CVTSLRTNTEAFF,TGTGTCACCTCCTTGCGGACGAACACTGAAGCTTTCTTT
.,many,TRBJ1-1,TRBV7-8,CASSLDSQMNTEAFF,TGTGCCAGCAGCTTAGACAGCCAAATGAACACTGAAGCTTTCTTT
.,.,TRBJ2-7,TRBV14,CASSQDPGHRSGPYEQYF,TGTGCCAGCAGCCAAGATCCGGGACACCGGTCGGGGCCCTACGAGCAGTACTTC
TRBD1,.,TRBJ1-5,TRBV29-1,CSVRTGANQPQHF,TGCAGCGTTAGGACAGGGGCGAATCAGCCCCAGCATTTT
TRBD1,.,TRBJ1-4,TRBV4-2,CASTTATGDATNEKLFF,TGTGCCAGCACCACCGCGACAGGGGATGCAACTAATGAAAAACTGTTTTTT
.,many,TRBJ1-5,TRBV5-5,CASSLGAGVNQPQHF,TGTGCCAGCAGCTTGGGTGCAGGAGTAAATCAGCCCCAGCATTTT
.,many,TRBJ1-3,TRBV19,CASSKAVHSGNTIYF,TGTGCCAGTAGTAAGGCGGTGCACTCTGGAAACACCATATATTTT
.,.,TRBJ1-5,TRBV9,CASSQGSNSNQPQHF,TGTGCCAGCAGCCAGGGATCCAATAGCAATCAGCCCCAGCATTTT
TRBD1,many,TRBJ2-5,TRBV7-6,CASTSGTGGGETQYF,TGTGCCAGCACCTCCGGGACAGGGGGCGGGGAGACCCAGTACTTC
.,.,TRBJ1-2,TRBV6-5,CASSYEGNYGYTF,TGTGCCAGCAGTTACGAGGGCAACTATGGCTACACCTTC
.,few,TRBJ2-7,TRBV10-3,CASTVDGYEQYF,TGTGCCAGCACCGTTGACGGGTACGAGCAGTACTTC
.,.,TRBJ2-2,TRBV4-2,CASSQDAGNTGELFF,TGTGCCAGCAGCCAAGATGCCGGGAACACCGGGGAGCTGTTTTTT
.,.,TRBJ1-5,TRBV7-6,CALALNGDQPQHF,TGTGCCCTCGCTCTCAACGGGGATCAGCCCCAGCATTTT
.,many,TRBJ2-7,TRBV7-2,CASSLGAGDYEQYF,TGTGCCAGCAGCTTGGGGGCCGGAGACTACGAGCAGTACTTC
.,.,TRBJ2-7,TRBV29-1,CSVDTAPGNEQYF,TGCAGCGTGGACACCGCCCCGGGCAATGAGCAGTACTTC
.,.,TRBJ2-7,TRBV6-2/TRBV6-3,CASSFSLVTGEQYF,TGTGCCAGCAGTTTCAGCCTCGTGACAGGCGAGCAGTACTTC
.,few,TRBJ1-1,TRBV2,CASTRKAFMNTEAFF,TGTGCCAGCACTCGGAAGGCATTCATGAACACTGAAGCTTTCTTT
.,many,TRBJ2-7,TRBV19,CASSIAGHGSYEQYF,TGTGCCAGTAGTATAGCGGGACACGGGTCCTACGAGCAGTACTTC
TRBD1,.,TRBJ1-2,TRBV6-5,CASSYRQGGDGYTF,TGTGCCAGCAGTTACCGCCAGGGGGGCGATGGCTACACCTTC
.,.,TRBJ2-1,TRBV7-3,CASSSSALNNEQFF,TGTGCCAGCAGCTCCAGTGCACTTAACAATGAGCAGTTCTTC
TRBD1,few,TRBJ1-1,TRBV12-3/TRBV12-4,CASSLSRRVTGATEAFF,TGTGCCAGCAGTTTGAGTCGCCGCGTGACAGGGGCAACTGAAGCTTTCTTT
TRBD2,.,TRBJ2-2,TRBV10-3,CAISDGTSGGSGELFF,TGTGCCATCAGTGACGGGACTAGCGGGGGTTCCGGGGAGCTGTTTTTT
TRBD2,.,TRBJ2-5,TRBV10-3,CASSSHSGGGETQYF,TGTGCCAGCAGTTCTCATAGCGGGGGCGGGGAGACCCAGTACTTC